This T cell receptor (beta chain) is from a study of response to subunit inactivated influenza vaccine. Germline V gives CDR1 SGHRS, CDR2 YFSETQ. The CDR3 totals 16 residues. The trim removed 2 bases at V and 4 bases at J, leaving 7 bases unmatched. TCRdb re-called the RT-PCR reads with MiXCR, one entry per CDR3 protein. The sample records more than 450,000 distinct CDR3 sequences, around 11% being singletons. These same records also appear under a second study, on T cells expressing NK-cell markers. That study reports: The TCR beta cDNA came from 5'RACE template switching with UMIs. The authors sequenced eight donors, of whom seven were HCMV-seropositive and one was seronegative. What restricted sorting to alpha-beta TCR T cells in several experiments was an anti-gamma-delta TCR antibody.

The source material was PBMCs from blood, sampled on the day of vaccination. The sequence was obtained from a man in his fifties who received an inactivated influenza vaccine. V is TRBV5-1 and J is TRBJ2-1, with 9 positions matching TRBD1. This CDR3 reads CASSFLGTGRYNEQFF. The CDR3 coding sequence is TGCGCCAGCAGCTTTCTCGGGACAGGGAGATACAATGAGCAGTTCTTC.